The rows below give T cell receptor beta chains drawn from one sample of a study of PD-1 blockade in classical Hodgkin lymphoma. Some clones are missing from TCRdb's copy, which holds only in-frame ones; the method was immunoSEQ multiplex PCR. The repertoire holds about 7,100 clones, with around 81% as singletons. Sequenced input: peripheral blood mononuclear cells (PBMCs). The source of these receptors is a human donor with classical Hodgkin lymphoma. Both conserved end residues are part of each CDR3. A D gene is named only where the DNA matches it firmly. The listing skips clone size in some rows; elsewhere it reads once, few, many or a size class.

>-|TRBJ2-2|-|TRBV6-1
TGTGCCAGCAGTGAGGGGTTAGACACCGGGGAGCTGTTTTTT
CASSEGLDTGELFF
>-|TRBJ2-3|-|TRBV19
TGTGCCAGTAGTCCTCCTGGTGACACAGATACGCAGTATTTT
CASSPPGDTDTQYF
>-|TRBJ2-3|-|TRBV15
TGTGCCACCAGCAGAGAGCGAGGGAGCGGGACAGATACGCAGTATTTT
CATSRERGSGTDTQYF
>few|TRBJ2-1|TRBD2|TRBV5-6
TGTGCCAGCAGCTTGCCAGCGGGGGGATCCTACAATGAGCAGTTCTTC
CASSLPAGGSYNEQFF
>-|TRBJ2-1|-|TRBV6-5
TGTGCCAGCAGTTACCCCGGGGGAGATGAGCAGTTCTTC
CASSYPGGDEQFF
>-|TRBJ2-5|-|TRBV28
TGTGCCAGCAGCGGGGACGGGGAGACCCAGTACTTC
CASSGDGETQYF
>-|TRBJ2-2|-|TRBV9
TGTGCCAGCAGCGTAATGGGCCCCGGGGAGCTGTTTTTT
CASSVMGPGELFF
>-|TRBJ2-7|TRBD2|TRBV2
TGTGCCAGCAGTGGCCTAGCGGAGGCCTACGAGCAGTACTTC
CASSGLAEAYEQYF
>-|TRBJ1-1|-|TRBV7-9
TGTGCCAGCAGCCAGTGGGACTCAGGGGCTTTCTTT
CASSQWDSGAFF
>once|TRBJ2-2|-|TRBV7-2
TGTGCCAGCAGCCCCGCCCCGAGCGGGGAGCTGTTTTTT
CASSPAPSGELFF
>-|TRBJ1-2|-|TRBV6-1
TGTGCCAGCAGTGAACAGGGGAATGGCTACACCTTC
CASSEQGNGYTF
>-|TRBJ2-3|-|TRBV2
TGTGCCAGCAGGCGGAGGACCTCCACAGATACGCAGTATTTT
CASRRRTSTDTQYF
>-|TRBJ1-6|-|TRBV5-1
TGCGCCAGCAGCGAGGACAGTAATAATTCACCCCTCCACTTT
CASSEDSNNSPLHF